This TCR beta chain was recovered during a study of T-cell reconstitution after alpha-beta-depleted transplantation in children. Unique molecular identifiers were incorporated when the TCRbeta library was constructed. TCRdb analysed the PCR reads with MiXCR anew, one entry per CDR3 protein. The data show about 540,000 distinct CDR3 sequences, around 18% seen once. CDR3 length: 16 residues. CDR1 and CDR2 (germline): SEHNR, FQNEAQ (reference sequence). V shed 5 bases, J shed 4 bases, and the junction held 9 bases outside the gene matches. This chain joins TRBV7-9 and TRBJ2-5, with 11 nucleotides matching TRBD1. The clonotype comes from a human donor who donated a stem cell graft to a child with acute lymphoblastic leukemia. The sequencing used PBMCs from the stem cell graft donor, collected from the stem cell graft. The CDR3 DNA reads as TGTGCCAGCAGCACCCATGGACAGGGGGCAGGAGAGACCCAGTACTTC. Its translation is CASSTHGQGAGETQYF.